This T cell receptor beta chain was identified in a study of shared clonotypes between healthy human individuals. Clones were read by immunoSEQ multiplex PCR, and TCRdb kept only the in-frame ones, dropping some. The sample includes about 870,000 clones, about 91% of them seen just once. V gave up 5 bases and J gave up 2 bases; unmatched junction bases: 9. The CDR3 runs 15 residues. Germline CDR1 reads LNHDA; CDR2 reads SQIVND (reference sequence). Of note for this clone: Its antigen is not identified.

The study's findings and limits: Generation probabilities of non-shared clonotypes were lower (relative to those shared by all four donors).

Naive CD8 isolation took CD45RO-negative cells positively selected for CCR7 and excluded terminally differentiated effector memory CD45RA+ cells. The sequence was collected from a man aged 25-40 years in good health. The sample comprised naive CD8+ T cells sorted from blood. This sequence joins TRBV19 and TRBJ2-7; TRBD2 matches at 7 bases. CDR3 in amino acids: CASSAIAGDPYEQYF. The CDR3 nucleotides are TGTGCCAGTAGTGCTATCGCGGGAGACCCCTACGAGCAGTACTTC.